Included here is one TCR beta chain sequence, with context. Profiled with immunoSEQ multiplex PCR; TCRdb holds only in-frame clones, not every one. The sample contains 200,000 to 300,000 clones, approximately 86% of which appear only once. The sample is drawn from a study of blood T cell repertoires in COVID-19. Germline assignment: CDR1 SEHNR and CDR2 FQNEAQ (reference sequence). The CDR3 contains 15 residues. V was shortened by 4 bases and J by 6 bases, with 15 bases between the two germline ends. The chain uses TRBV7-9 and TRBJ2-2, with a possible D match to TRBD1 (5 bases). Sequenced input: PBMCs or T cells enriched from blood (not recorded which). This TCR was sampled from a woman aged 18-30 years who had recovered from COVID-19. CDR3 loop: CASSSPQGFPGELFF. CDR3 nucleotide sequence: TGTGCCAGCAGCTCGCCTCAGGGTTTCCCCGGGGAGCTGTTTTTT. Together with reference TRBV7-9 and TRBJ2-2, the CDR3 gives the full variable domain: DTGVSQNPRHKITKRGQNVTFRCDPISEHNRLYWYRQTLGQGPEFLTYFQNEAQLEKSRLLSDRFSAERPKGSFSTLEIQRTEQGDSAMYLCASSSPQGFPGELFFGEGSRLTVL.